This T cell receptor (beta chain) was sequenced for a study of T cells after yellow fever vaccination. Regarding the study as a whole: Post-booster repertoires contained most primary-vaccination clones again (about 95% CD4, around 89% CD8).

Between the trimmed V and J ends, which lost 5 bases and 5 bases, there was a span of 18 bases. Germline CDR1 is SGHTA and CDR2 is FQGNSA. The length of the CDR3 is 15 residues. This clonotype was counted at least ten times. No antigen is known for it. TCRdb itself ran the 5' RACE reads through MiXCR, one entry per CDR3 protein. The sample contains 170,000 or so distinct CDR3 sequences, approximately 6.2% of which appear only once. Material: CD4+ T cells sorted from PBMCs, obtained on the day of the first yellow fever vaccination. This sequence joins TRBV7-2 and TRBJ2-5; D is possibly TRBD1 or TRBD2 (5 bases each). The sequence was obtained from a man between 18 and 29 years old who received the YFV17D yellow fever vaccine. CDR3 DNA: TGTGCCAGCAGCCGAAGGGTGGGGGTTGGGGAGACCCAGTACTTC. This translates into CASSRRVGVGETQYF.